This TCR beta chain derives from a study of control samples from healthy donors and cancer patients. Assay used: immunoSEQ multiplex PCR; TCRdb lists only in-frame clones, some missing. The profile shows around 190,000 clones, almost 90% of them singletons. The receptor was isolated from a woman aged 45-65 years in good health. The specimen sequenced was blood.

CDR3 DNA sequence: TGTGCCAGCAGTTTAGAGACAGGGGTGGGCACTGAAGCTTTCTTT. It specifies CASSLETGVGTEAFF. The rearrangement links TRBV28 to TRBJ1-1, with 8 bases that match TRBD1. V was pared by 2 bases and J by 4 bases, with 6 bases of the junction left unmatched. Germline assignment: CDR1 MDHEN and CDR2 SYDVKM. The CDR3 sequence is 15 residues long.